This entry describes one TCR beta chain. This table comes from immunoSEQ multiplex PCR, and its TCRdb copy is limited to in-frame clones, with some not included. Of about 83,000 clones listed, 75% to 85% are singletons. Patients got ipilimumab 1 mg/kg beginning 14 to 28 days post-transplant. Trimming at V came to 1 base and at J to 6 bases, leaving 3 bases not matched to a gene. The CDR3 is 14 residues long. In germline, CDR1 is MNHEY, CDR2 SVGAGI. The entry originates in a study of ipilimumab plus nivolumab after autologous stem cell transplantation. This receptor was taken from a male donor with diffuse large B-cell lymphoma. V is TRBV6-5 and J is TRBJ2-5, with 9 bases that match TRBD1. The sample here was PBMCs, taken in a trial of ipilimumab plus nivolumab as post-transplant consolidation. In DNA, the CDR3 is TGTGCCAGCAGTTACTGGGGGACAGGGAAGACCCAGTACTTC. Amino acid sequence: CASSYWGTGKTQYF.